This entry lists 5 T cell receptor beta chains sequenced from one sample in a study of T cells in Graves' hyperthyroidism and ophthalmopathy. TCR beta CDR3 sequences were amplified from RNA transcripts. The TCR CDR3 was amplified in a first-round RT-PCR using the HTBI primer set. TCRdb re-derived calls from the multiplex PCR reads in MiXCR, one entry per CDR3 protein. The sample lists around 440,000 distinct CDR3 sequences, around 14% occurring once. What was sequenced was blood. Receptors were obtained from a woman in her late teens or twenties with Graves' hyperthyroidism.

There are a few counts of this clonotype. This rearrangement joins TRBV12-3 or TRBV12-4 to TRBJ1-6, with 8 bases identical to TRBD1. There are 14 residues in the CDR3. V trimming: 3 bases; J trimming: 7 bases; junction bases outside the gene matches: 2. The CDR3 coding sequence is TGTGCCAGCAGTTTGGGACAGGCAAATTCACCCCTCCACTTT. Its protein is CASSLGQANSPLHF.

This clonotype has at least ten counts. The chain uses TRBV11-3 and TRBJ1-1; 9 bases fit TRBD1. The length of the CDR3 is 16 residues. CDR1 is SGHNT, CDR2 YENEEA, per germline. The V gene end was trimmed by 3 bases and the J gene end by 8 bases; junction bases not matched to a gene: 13. CDR3 nucleotide sequence: TGTGCCAGCAGCTTCCCGACCGGGACAGGGCCAACCGAAGCTTTCTTT. Translating it yields CASSFPTGTGPTEAFF.

On this clonotype: One end of the junction fails to match germline, which may point to a read error. This chain uses TRBV5-1 with TRBJ1-2; 8 nucleotides agree with TRBD1. The CDR3 runs to 13 residues. Germline lookup yields CDR1 SGHRS and CDR2 YFSETQ. The CDR3 DNA reads as TGTGCCAGCTCAGGGGGCGAGTTGGGTGGCTACACCTTC. Amino acid sequence: CASSGGELGGYTF.

This clonotype was seen repeatedly, ten times or more. The rearrangement uses TRBV5-6 and TRBJ2-1, with D possibly matching TRBD2 (6 bases). Germline V CDR1 and CDR2: SGHDT, YYEEEE. Trimming cost V 6 bases and J 8 bases, with 18 bases left between them. The CDR3 is 14 amino acids. The DNA for the CDR3 is TGTGCCAGCACCACCCGGGGGACGGTCTATGAGCAGTTCTTC. Translating it yields CASTTRGTVYEQFF.

The sample holds one count of this clonotype. The J gene is TRBJ1-6, the V gene TRBV29-1, with 11 positions matching TRBD1. In germline, CDR1 is SQVTM, CDR2 ANQGSEA. Trimming cost V 0 bases and J 13 bases; bases outside gene matches: 8. The CDR3 has 15 residues. This CDR3 is CSVEDWTGGSIPLHF. CDR3 DNA sequence: TGCAGCGTTGAAGACTGGACAGGGGGCTCGATTCCCCTCCACTTT. Looking up the rest from reference TRBV29-1 and TRBJ1-6 gives the full variable domain: SAVISQKPSRDICQRGTSLTIQCQVDSQVTMMFWYRQQPGQSLTLIATANQGSEATYESGFVIDKFPISRPNLTFSTLTVSNMSPEDSSIYLCSVEDWTGGSIPLHFGNGTRLTVT.